In its sample, the clone carrying this T cell receptor (beta chain) was seen once. The antigen is undetermined. Healthy HIV-negative adults without recent acute infections or vaccinations served as donors. These data are taken from a study of shared clonotypes between healthy human individuals. Study-level information: The cohort had two women and a few men, ages 18 to 49.

Every subset's genomic DNA went evenly onto several immunoSEQ plates. Produced via immunoSEQ multiplex PCR; TCRdb's table is partial and in-frame only. The table lists hundreds of thousands of clones, roughly 73% of them singletons, with around 2% in the top ten. Trimming took off 4 bases at V and 10 bases at J, with 11 bases between the two ends. Per the germline V gene, CDR1 is SGDLS and CDR2 is YYNGEE. This CDR3 spans 11 amino acids. Whole-study findings and limits: Clonotypes which were not shared had lower generation probabilities than clonotypes that all four donors shared.

This receptor was obtained from a woman aged 25 to 39 in good health. V is TRBV9 and J is TRBJ1-1; unclear D gene. The source material was memory CD4+ T cells sorted from blood. Documented subset: CD45RA-negative fraction. The CDR3 bases are TGTGCCAGCAGCCCCGGACCGAGAGCTTTCTTT. Encoded protein: CASSPGPRAFF.